These 10 T cell receptor beta chains originate from one sample sequenced in a study of blood T cells in healthy people across ages. A second PCR, run for about 7 to 11 cycles, used a sample-barcoded 5' primer plus a J-beta primer mix. Via MiXCR, TCRdb re-called the 5' RACE reads, giving one row per CDR3 protein. In the table there are about 620,000 distinct CDR3 sequences, 45% to 60% of which are singletons. Specimen: blood. These receptors originate from a woman older than 75 in good health.

The V call is TRBV5-1, the J call TRBJ2-5, with 10 bases lining up with TRBD2. This CDR3 has 17 residues. J lost 11 bases, V lost 0 bases, and 16 bases had no gene match. Germline CDR1 reads SGHRS; CDR2 reads YFSETQ. The CDR3 spells CASSLVGLVLAGVEQYF. The CDR3, as DNA: TGCGCCAGCAGCTTGGTGGGTTTGGTCCTAGCGGGAGTTGAGCAGTACTTC.

This clonotype was found a few times. The chain combines TRBV9 with TRBJ2-2; 7 nucleotides match TRBD2. The CDR3 has 16 amino acids. Germline loops: CDR1 SGDLS, CDR2 YYNGEE. Trimming at V came to 2 bases and at J to 4 bases, leaving 8 bases not matched to a gene. DNA of the CDR3: TGTGCCAGCAGCGTTATGGCTAGCGGAGCCACCGGGGAGCTGTTTTTT. Translating gives CASSVMASGATGELFF. The full variable domain, completed using reference TRBV9 and TRBJ2-2, is DSGVTQTPKHLITATGQRVTLRCSPRSGDLSVYWYQQSLDQGLQFLIQYYNGEERAKGNILERFSAQQFPDLHSELNLSSLELGDSALYFCASSVMASGATGELFFGEGSRLTVL.

Concerning this clonotype: Just one base apart from a much larger clone, this may be a read error. This rearrangement joins TRBV28 to TRBJ2-7; 12 bases are a match to TRBD2. The germline V gene has CDR1 MDHEN and CDR2 SYDVKM. CDR3 length: 20 residues. CDR3 nucleotides: TGTGCCAGCAGTCCCGGACTAGCGGGGTATCCTCCTTACAGCTCCGACGAGCAGTACTTC. The encoded protein is CASSPGLAGYPPYSSDEQYF.

The chain is built from TRBV5-4 and TRBJ2-2; possibly TRBD1 for D (6 bases). The CDR3 consists of 15 residues. With 6 bases removed from V and 6 bases from J, the gap between germline ends came to 18 bases. Per the germline V gene, CDR1 is SGHNT and CDR2 is YYREEE (reference sequence). The CDR3 is CASKDRDKDPGELFF. DNA for the CDR3: TGTGCCAGCAAGGACCGGGACAAGGATCCCGGGGAGCTGTTTTTT.

Points on this clonotype: A much bigger clone sits one base away, suggesting this may be a read error. The V and J genes are TRBV6-1 and TRBJ2-7; TRBD2 might be the D (5 bases). There are 15 residues in the CDR3. The germline gives CDR1 MNHNS, CDR2 SASEGT. V was pared by 1 base and J by 3 bases, with 13 bases between. CDR3 nucleotides: TGTGCCAGCAGTGAAGGGACTGGTATAATCTACGAGCAGTACTTC. This gives the protein CASSEGTGIIYEQYF.

V is TRBV13 and J is TRBJ2-4; D is uncertain. TRBJ2-7 explains the end of the DNA better; the J call may be wrong. The CDR3 is made up of 15 amino acids. Germline V gene lookup returns CDR1 PRHDT and CDR2 FYEKMQ (reference sequence). The CDR3 loop reads CASSLADGGFYEQYF. In DNA, the CDR3 is TGTGCCAGCAGCTTGGCCGACGGTGGGTTTTACGAGCAGTACTTC.

This chain connects TRBV12-3 or TRBV12-4 to TRBJ2-7; 7 bases line up with TRBD1. The CDR3 totals 14 residues. V shed 4 bases, J shed 2 bases, and the junction held 5 bases outside the gene matches. CDR3 nucleotide sequence: TGTGCCAGCAGTTCCCGGGACAGCCCCTACGAGCAGTACTTC. Its protein product is CASSSRDSPYEQYF.

In this sample, this clonotype turned up a few times. The J gene is TRBJ2-5, the V gene TRBV7-2; no clear D. Trimming took 4 bases from V and 4 from J, leaving 10 bases between them. CDR1 and CDR2 from the germline V gene are SGHTA and FQGNSA. CDR3 size: 13 residues. In DNA, the CDR3 is TGTGCCAGCAGCTGGTCCAAAGGAGAGACCCAGTACTTC. It translates to CASSWSKGETQYF.

This clonotype is a singleton in its sample. The DNA of the CDR3 is TGCAGCGTTGAAAGTCAGCCCCCTAACTATGGCTACACCTTC. Translated: CSVESQPPNYGYTF. The rearrangement joins TRBV29-1 to TRBJ1-2; D gene uncertain. The CDR3 totals 14 residues. V was pared by 2 bases and J by 0 bases, with 10 bases between. CDR1 is SQVTM, CDR2 ANQGSEA, per germline. The entire variable domain, with the rest obtained from reference TRBV29-1 and TRBJ1-2, is as follows: SAVISQKPSRDICQRGTSLTIQCQVDSQVTMMFWYRQQPGQSLTLIATANQGSEATYESGFVIDKFPISRPNLTFSTLTVSNMSPEDSSIYLCSVESQPPNYGYTFGSGTRLTVV.

Many counts were recorded for this clonotype. The gene calls are TRBV11-1 and TRBJ2-1, with D hard to call. Germline lookup yields CDR1 SGHAT and CDR2 FQDESV (reference sequence). CDR3 size: 13 residues. Trimming shortened V by 5 bases and J by 8 bases, and 13 bases separated the two germline ends. The CDR3 loop is CASSPRVSHEQFF. In DNA, the CDR3 is TGTGCCAGCAGCCCCCGTGTGTCCCATGAGCAGTTCTTC.